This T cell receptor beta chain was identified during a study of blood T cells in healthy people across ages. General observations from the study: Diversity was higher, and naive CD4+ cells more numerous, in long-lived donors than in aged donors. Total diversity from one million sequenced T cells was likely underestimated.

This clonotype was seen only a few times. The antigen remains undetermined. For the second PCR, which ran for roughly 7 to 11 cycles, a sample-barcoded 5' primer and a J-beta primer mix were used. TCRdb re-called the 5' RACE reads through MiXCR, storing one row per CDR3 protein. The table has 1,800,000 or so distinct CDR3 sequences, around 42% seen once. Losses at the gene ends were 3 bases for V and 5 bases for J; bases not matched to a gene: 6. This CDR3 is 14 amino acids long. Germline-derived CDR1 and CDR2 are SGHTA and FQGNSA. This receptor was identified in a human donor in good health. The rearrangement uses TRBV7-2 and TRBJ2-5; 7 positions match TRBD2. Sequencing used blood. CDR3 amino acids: CASSFWGGQETQYF. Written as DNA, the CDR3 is TGTGCCAGCAGCTTCTGGGGGGGTCAGGAGACCCAGTACTTC.